These T cell receptor beta chains were read from a single sample in a study of T cell responses to AZD1222 COVID-19 vaccine. Profiled with immunoSEQ multiplex PCR; TCRdb holds only in-frame clones, not every one. The sample records approximately 110,000 clones, around 92% being singletons. Sequences were derived from peripheral blood, sampled 28 days after the second AZD1222 dose. The origin of the receptors is an adult who received the AZD1222 COVID-19 vaccine. CDR3s include the opening cysteine and the closing phenylalanine or tryptophan. D genes are given only for firm matches. Some rows mark clone size as missing; the rest say once, few, many or name a class of expanded clone.

clone_size d_call j_call v_call cdr3_nt cdr3_aa
NA TRBD2 TRBJ2-7 TRBV6-6 TGTGCCAGCACTTTAAGCGGGGGGGATGCCTACGAGCAGTACTTC CASTLSGGDAYEQYF
NA NA TRBJ2-3 TRBV19 TGTGCCAGTAGTACGACAGCGGATACGCAGTATTTT CASSTTADTQYF
NA NA TRBJ1-1 TRBV27 TGTGCCAGCACCCAGCTGGGGGAAACTGAAGCTTTCTTT CASTQLGETEAFF
NA TRBD1 TRBJ1-4 TRBV28 TGTGCCAGCAGTTCCCAGGGGGGACTAGGGGAAAAACTGTTTTTT CASSSQGGLGEKLFF
NA NA TRBJ1-6 TRBV7-9 TGTGCCAGCAGCTTAGTTGGGGACTATAATTCACCCCTCCACTTT CASSLVGDYNSPLHF
NA TRBD1 TRBJ1-4 TRBV10-2 TGCGCCAGCAGTGAGTCGACTCCAGCGGCGGGGACAGGGTATGAAAAACTGTTTTTT CASSESTPAAGTGYEKLFF
NA NA TRBJ2-5 TRBV25-1 TGTGCCAGCAGCTTTTTCCCCCAAGAGACCCAGTACTTC CASSFFPQETQYF
NA TRBD1 TRBJ1-1 TRBV2 TGTGCCAGCAGTGAAACAGGGGCGAACACTGAAGCTTTCTTT CASSETGANTEAFF
once TRBD1 TRBJ1-1 TRBV6-5 TGTGCCACTAAACAGGGGGCTATGAACACTGAAGCTTTCTTT CATKQGAMNTEAFF
NA NA TRBJ1-6 TRBV5-1 TGCGCCAGCAGCTTGGTAGGACCCGGGAATTCACCCCTCCACTTT CASSLVGPGNSPLHF
NA NA TRBJ1-2 TRBV7-9 TGTGCCAGCAGCTTAGGGGCGGGGAGCTATGGCTACACCTTC CASSLGAGSYGYTF
few NA TRBJ2-4 TRBV7-2 TGTGCCAGCAGAACAGGCCTGATGGACATTCAGTACTTC CASRTGLMDIQYF
NA NA TRBJ2-6 TRBV21-1 TGTGCCAGCAGCAAAAGACTACTAGTCTCTGGGGCCAACGTCCTGACTTTC CASSKRLLVSGANVLTF
NA NA TRBJ2-2 TRBV10-2 TGCGCCAGCAGGGGGACCATGTATTCACAGAACACCGGGGAGCTGTTTTTT CASRGTMYSQNTGELFF
once NA TRBJ2-7 TRBV11-3 TGTGCCAGCAGCTTAGGGGCCGCATCCTACGAGCAGTACTTC CASSLGAASYEQYF
NA NA TRBJ2-1 TRBV11-3 TGTGCCAGCAGCTTGGGGAAGAGCGATGAGCAGTTCTTC CASSLGKSDEQFF
NA TRBD1 TRBJ2-3 TRBV5-4 TGTGCCAGCAGCTTCCAACAGGGGGATACGCAGTATTTT CASSFQQGDTQYF
once NA TRBJ1-1 TRBV18 TGTGCCAGCTCACCCGGTACCACTGAAGCTTTCTTT CASSPGTTEAFF
NA NA TRBJ1-1 TRBV3-1/TRBV3-2 TGTGCCAGCAGCCAAGAAGTTTGGGTTGTCAACGGGAACACTGAAGCTTTCTTT CASSQEVWVVNGNTEAFF
NA NA TRBJ1-3 TRBV28 TGTGCCAGCAGTTCAACCTTGACTGGAAACACCATATATTTT CASSSTLTGNTIYF
NA TRBD1 TRBJ1-5 TRBV6-5 TGTGCCAGCAGCGGACAGGGGGGGAATCAGCCCCAGCATTTT CASSGQGGNQPQHF
few TRBD2 TRBJ2-2 TRBV13 TGTGCCAGCAGCTCAGGAATACTGGGACTAGCGGGAGACACCGGGGAGCTGTTTTTT CASSSGILGLAGDTGELFF
NA TRBD2 TRBJ2-7 TRBV6-2/TRBV6-3 TGTGCCAGCAGTTACGCGGGGGGGCCCTACGAGCAGTACTTC CASSYAGGPYEQYF
NA NA TRBJ1-5 TRBV28 TGTGCCAGCAGTCCCATCCGGGTAGTACGGGGTAATCAGCCCCAGCATTTT CASSPIRVVRGNQPQHF
NA NA TRBJ1-1 TRBV28 TGTGCCAGCAGTAGCCGTTTTAGGGGGAACACTGAAGCTTTCTTT CASSSRFRGNTEAFF
NA NA TRBJ1-5 TRBV5-6 TGTGCCAGCAGCTTGATAGGGGACCTGAGCAATCAGCCCCAGCATTTT CASSLIGDLSNQPQHF
NA NA TRBJ2-5 TRBV5-1 TGCGCCAGCATGCAACAGGGCCTGGAGACCCAGTACTTC CASMQQGLETQYF
NA NA TRBJ2-6 TRBV5-1 TGCGCCAGCAGCTCGATTGGTGCTGGGGCCAACGTCCTGACTTTC CASSSIGAGANVLTF
NA TRBD1 TRBJ2-2 TRBV6-5 TGTGCCAGCAGTTCGGGAATACAGGGGGTTGCCGGGGAGCTGTTTTTT CASSSGIQGVAGELFF
NA NA TRBJ2-7 TRBV7-5 TGTGCCAGAAGCTTACTTCCCCTTCGGAACAGGATAACTAACTACGAGCAGTACTTC CARSLLPLRNRITNYEQYF
NA NA TRBJ2-7 TRBV7-9 TGTGCCAGCAGCCTCGCCTTCGGGGGCCACGAGCAGTACTTC CASSLAFGGHEQYF
NA NA TRBJ1-5 TRBV2 TGTGCCAGCAGGCCAGGGGTGAGAAATCAGCCCCAGCATTTT CASRPGVRNQPQHF
NA NA TRBJ1-5 TRBV3-1/TRBV3-2 TGTGCCAGCAGCCAAGATCCGGGAAGCAATCAGCCCCAGCATTTT CASSQDPGSNQPQHF
NA NA TRBJ2-3 TRBV7-7 TGTGCTAGCAGCTTGTTAGCCGGTGATACGCAGTATTTT CASSLLAGDTQYF
NA NA TRBJ2-5 TRBV19 TGTGCCAGTAGCAGAAACCGGGACCCGGGAGAGACCCAGTACTTC CASSRNRDPGETQYF
once NA TRBJ1-3 TRBV11-2 TGTGCCAGCAGCTTAGCCTGGCGAGGGGCCGGAAACACCATATATTTT CASSLAWRGAGNTIYF
NA NA TRBJ1-4 TRBV7-9 TGTGCCAGCAGCTTTCACAGGTCGAGAGCACTGTTTTTT CASSFHRSRALFF
few NA TRBJ1-5 TRBV27 TGTGCCAGCAGTTCGCTCAGCAGTTTGGATCAGCCCCAGCATTTT CASSSLSSLDQPQHF
NA TRBD1 TRBJ2-2 TRBV2 TGTGCCAGCAGCCTGACAGGGGGGCCTAGCCTGAACACCGGGGAGCTGTTTTTT CASSLTGGPSLNTGELFF
NA TRBD1 TRBJ1-2 TRBV27 TGTGCCAGCAGGCCAACGGGACAGATCAATGGCTACACCTTC CASRPTGQINGYTF